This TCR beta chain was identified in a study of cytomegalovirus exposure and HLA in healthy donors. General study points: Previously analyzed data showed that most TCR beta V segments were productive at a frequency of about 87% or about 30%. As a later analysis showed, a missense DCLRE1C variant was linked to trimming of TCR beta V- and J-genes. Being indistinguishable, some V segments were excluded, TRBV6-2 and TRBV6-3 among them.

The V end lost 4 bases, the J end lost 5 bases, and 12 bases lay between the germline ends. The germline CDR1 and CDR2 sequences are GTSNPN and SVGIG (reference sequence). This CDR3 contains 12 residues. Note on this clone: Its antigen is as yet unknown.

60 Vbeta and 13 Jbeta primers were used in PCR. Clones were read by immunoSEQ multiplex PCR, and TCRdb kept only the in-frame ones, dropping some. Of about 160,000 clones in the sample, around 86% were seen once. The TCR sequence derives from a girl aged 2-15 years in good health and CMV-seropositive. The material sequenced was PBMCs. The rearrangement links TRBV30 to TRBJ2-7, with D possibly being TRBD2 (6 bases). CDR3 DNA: TGTGCCTGGACCCCCGGAGGGAACGAGCAGTACTTC. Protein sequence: CAWTPGGNEQYF.